The clone carrying this TCR beta chain showed up just a few times. No antigen is known for it. Generated by immunoSEQ multiplex PCR, the TCRdb table keeps only in-frame clones and is missing some. The sample records 43,000 or so clones, around 80% being singletons. The record originates from a study of PD-1 blockade in classical Hodgkin lymphoma. Points from the study as a whole: Complete responders' diversity at baseline resembled that of newly diagnosed patients.

The CDR3 sequence is 14 residues long. The V end was cut by 5 bases, the J end by 2 bases, with 11 bases between. The germline CDR1 and CDR2 sequences are SGHRS and YFSETQ. Time point defined: cycle 4 day 1 (C4D1), after more than 5 weeks of nivolumab. Following autologous stem cell transplantation, relapse occurred in every patient, and exposure to brentuximab vedotin varied. This TCR came from a human donor with classical Hodgkin lymphoma. Sequenced here: peripheral blood mononuclear cells (PBMCs), sampled before the fourth cycle of nivolumab. The chain carries TRBV5-1 and TRBJ1-3, with no clear D. CDR3 sequence reads: CASSPNMAGNTIYF. In DNA form, the CDR3 reads TGCGCCAGCAGTCCCAATATGGCTGGAAACACCATATATTTT.